This entry is about one TCR beta chain. Arm-PCR with iRepertoire HTBI primers amplified the CDR3 regions for these TCR beta libraries. MiXCR was run by TCRdb on the multiplex PCR reads, yielding one entry per CDR3 protein. The sample lists hundreds of thousands of distinct CDR3 sequences, under 25% occurring once. Trimming cost V 0 bases and J 1 base, with 12 bases left between them. The germline CDR1 and CDR2 sequences are DFQATT and SNEGSKA (reference sequence). There are 15 residues in the CDR3. These data belong to a study of regulatory T cells in long-lasting Graves disease. The time point denotes: persistent/refractory GD, antithyroid drugs over 5 years with positive TRAb. Scientists built the TCR library using RNA that was extracted from PBMCs.

The clonotype comes from a female donor with Graves disease. The material sequenced was peripheral blood mononuclear cells (PBMCs), taken when the disease was refractory, from a patient treated with antithyroid drugs. The genes are TRBV20-1 and TRBJ2-5; D remains ambiguous. The chain's CDR3 is CSARDRAESQETQYF. The CDR3 nucleotides are TGCAGTGCTAGAGATCGGGCAGAGAGCCAAGAGACCCAGTACTTC.